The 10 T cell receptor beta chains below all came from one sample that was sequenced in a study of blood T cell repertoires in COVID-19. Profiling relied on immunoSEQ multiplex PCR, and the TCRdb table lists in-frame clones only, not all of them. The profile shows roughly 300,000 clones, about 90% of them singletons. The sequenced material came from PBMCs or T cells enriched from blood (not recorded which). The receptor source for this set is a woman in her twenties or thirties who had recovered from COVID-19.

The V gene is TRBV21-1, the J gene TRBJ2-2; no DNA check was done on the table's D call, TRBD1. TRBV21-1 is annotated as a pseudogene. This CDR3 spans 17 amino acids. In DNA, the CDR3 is TGTGCCAGCAGCAAAAACAGGGTCGGTTCGGCCACCGGGGAGCTGTTTTTT. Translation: CASSKNRVGSATGELFF.

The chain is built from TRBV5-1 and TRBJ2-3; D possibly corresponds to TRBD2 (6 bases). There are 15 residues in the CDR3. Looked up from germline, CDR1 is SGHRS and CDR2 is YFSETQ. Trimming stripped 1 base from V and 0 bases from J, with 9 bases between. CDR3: CASSLPSGSTDTQYF. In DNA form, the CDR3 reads TGCGCCAGCAGCTTGCCCAGCGGGAGCACAGATACGCAGTATTTT.

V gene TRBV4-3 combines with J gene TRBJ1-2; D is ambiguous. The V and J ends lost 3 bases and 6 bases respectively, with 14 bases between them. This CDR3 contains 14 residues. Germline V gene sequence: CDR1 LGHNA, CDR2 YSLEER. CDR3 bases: TGCGCCAGCAGCCACCGTGGCGGTGCGGATGGCTACACCTTC. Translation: CASSHRGGADGYTF.

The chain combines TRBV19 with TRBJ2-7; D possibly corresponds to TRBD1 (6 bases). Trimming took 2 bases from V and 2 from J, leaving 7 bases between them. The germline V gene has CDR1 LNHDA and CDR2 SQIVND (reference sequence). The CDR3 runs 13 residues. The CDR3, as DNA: TGTGCCAGTAGTATAAGGACAGCCTACGAGCAGTACTTC. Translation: CASSIRTAYEQYF.

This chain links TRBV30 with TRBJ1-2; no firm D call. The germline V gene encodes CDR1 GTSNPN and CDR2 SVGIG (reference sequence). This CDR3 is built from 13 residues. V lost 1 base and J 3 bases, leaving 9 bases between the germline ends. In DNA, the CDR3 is TGTGCCTGGAGTGGACTCGCGGACTATGGCTACACCTTC. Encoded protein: CAWSGLADYGYTF.

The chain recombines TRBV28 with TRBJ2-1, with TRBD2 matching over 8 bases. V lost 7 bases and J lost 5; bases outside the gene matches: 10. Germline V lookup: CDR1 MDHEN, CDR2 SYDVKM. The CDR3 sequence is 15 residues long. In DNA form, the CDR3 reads TGTGCCAGCACAAGAGCCCGGGGGGGCAACAATGAGCAGTTCTTC. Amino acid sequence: CASTRARGGNNEQFF.

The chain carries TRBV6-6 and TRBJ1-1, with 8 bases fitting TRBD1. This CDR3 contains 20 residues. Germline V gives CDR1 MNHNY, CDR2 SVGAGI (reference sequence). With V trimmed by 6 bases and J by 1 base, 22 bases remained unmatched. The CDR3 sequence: CASSQLFHTGGQAKNTEAFF. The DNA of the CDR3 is TGTGCCAGCAGCCAACTTTTCCATACCGGGGGACAGGCAAAGAACACTGAAGCTTTCTTT.

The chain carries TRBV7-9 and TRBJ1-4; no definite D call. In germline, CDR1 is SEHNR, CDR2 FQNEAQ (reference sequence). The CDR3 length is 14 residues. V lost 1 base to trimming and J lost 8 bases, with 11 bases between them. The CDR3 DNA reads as TGTGCCAGCAGCTTAGATCCTCTTCCGGAAAAACTGTTTTTT. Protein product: CASSLDPLPEKLFF.

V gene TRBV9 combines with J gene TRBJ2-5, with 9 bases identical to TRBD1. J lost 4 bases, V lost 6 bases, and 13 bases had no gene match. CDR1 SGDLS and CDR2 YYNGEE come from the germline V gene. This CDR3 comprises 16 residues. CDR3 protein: CASTPSGTGIGETQYF. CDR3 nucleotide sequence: TGTGCCAGCACCCCCTCCGGGACAGGGATTGGAGAGACCCAGTACTTC.

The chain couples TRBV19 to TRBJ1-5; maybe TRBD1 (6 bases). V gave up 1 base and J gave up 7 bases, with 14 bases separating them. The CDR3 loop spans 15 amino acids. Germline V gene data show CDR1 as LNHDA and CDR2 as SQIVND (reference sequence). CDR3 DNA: TGTGCCAGTAGTATAGGAGGGGGGGGGTTACAGCCCCAGCATTTT. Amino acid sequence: CASSIGGGGLQPQHF.